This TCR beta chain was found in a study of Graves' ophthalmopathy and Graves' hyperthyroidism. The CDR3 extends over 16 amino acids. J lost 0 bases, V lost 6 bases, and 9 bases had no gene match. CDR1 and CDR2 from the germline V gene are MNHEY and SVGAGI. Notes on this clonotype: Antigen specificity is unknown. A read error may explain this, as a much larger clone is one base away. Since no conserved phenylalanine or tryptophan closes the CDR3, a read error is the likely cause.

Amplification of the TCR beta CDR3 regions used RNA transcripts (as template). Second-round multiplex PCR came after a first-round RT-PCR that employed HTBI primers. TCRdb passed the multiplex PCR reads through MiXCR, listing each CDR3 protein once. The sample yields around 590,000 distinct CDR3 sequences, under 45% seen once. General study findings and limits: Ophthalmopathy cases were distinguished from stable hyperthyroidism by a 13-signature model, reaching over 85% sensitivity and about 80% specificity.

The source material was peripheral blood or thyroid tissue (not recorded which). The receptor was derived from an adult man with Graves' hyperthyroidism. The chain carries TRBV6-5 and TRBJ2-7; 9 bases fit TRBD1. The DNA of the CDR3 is TGTGCCAGCAGCCCCAGGACAGGGGTCGTCTCCTACGAGCAGTACCTC. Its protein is CASSPRTGVVSYEQYL.